The 31 T cell receptor beta chains presented below share a single source sample, sequenced in a study of blood T cell repertoires in COVID-19. TCRdb's table, derived via immunoSEQ multiplex PCR, lists solely in-frame clones and lacks some. The sample carries about 120,000 clones, about 90% recorded once. Specimen: peripheral blood. The receptors derive from a human donor in a cohort sampled during active COVID-19.

V gene TRBV7-9 combines with J gene TRBJ2-1; the match to TRBD2 covers 8 bases. Germline assignment: CDR1 SEHNR and CDR2 FQNEAQ (reference sequence). The V segment lost 5 bases and the J segment 10 bases; nucleotides outside the gene matches: 10. CDR3 length: 14 amino acids. The DNA of the CDR3 is TGTGCCAGCAGCCCCCAGCGGGTAGCGGGAGAGCAGTTCTTC. It is translated as CASSPQRVAGEQFF.

Here the CDR3 DNA reads TGTGCCAGCAGCGTTAGCGGGACAGGGGTTACAGATACGCAGTATTTT. This gives the protein CASSVSGTGVTDTQYF. The chain couples TRBV9 to TRBJ2-3; 10 bases are a match to TRBD1. This CDR3 has 16 amino acids. CDR1 is SGDLS, CDR2 YYNGEE, per germline. With 2 bases clipped from V and 3 bases from J, the junction kept 6 bases outside the gene matches.

This clone showed up just once. The chain uses TRBV6-2 or TRBV6-3 and TRBJ2-5; TRBD2 matches at 9 bases. Germline V gene sequence: CDR1 MNHEY, CDR2 SVGEGT. The CDR3 spans 13 residues. J was trimmed by 9 bases and V by 4 bases; bases with no gene match: 6. In DNA, the CDR3 is TGTGCCAGCAGTTTCAGCGGGGGGACGTCCCAGTACTTC. This encodes CASSFSGGTSQYF.

The chain employs TRBV9 and TRBJ1-4; TRBD1 matches at 7 bases. Germline V CDR1 and CDR2: SGDLS, YYNGEE. The CDR3 loop spans 16 amino acids. J lost 5 bases, V lost 0 bases, and 7 bases had no gene match. CDR3 nucleotides: TGTGCCAGCAGCGTAGAGGGTTGGGGACAGAATGAAAAACTGTTTTTT. Amino acid sequence: CASSVEGWGQNEKLFF.

By share of the sample, this clone is medium-sized (0.01 to 0.1%). This chain uses TRBV6-4 with TRBJ2-2; D not resolved. The CDR3 sequence is 16 residues long. Trimming removed 2 bases at V and 0 bases at J, with 10 bases between. Germline V gene lookup returns CDR1 MRHNA and CDR2 SNTAGT. This CDR3 is CASSDRDTANTGELFF. The CDR3 DNA sequence: TGTGCCAGCAGTGACCGTGACACCGCGAACACCGGGGAGCTGTTTTTT.

The sample holds many counts of this clone. This chain connects TRBV2 to TRBJ2-1, with 10 bases identical to TRBD2. V dropped 5 bases and J dropped 2; count of bases not matched to a gene: 3. The CDR3 extends over 15 amino acids. The germline V gene encodes CDR1 SNHLY and CDR2 FYNNEI. The CDR3, as DNA: TGTGCCAGCAGTATCCTAGCGGGAGCCTACAATGAGCAGTTCTTC. Amino acids: CASSILAGAYNEQFF.

This chain joins TRBV9 and TRBJ2-5, with TRBD2 matching 14 bases. The CDR3 contains 16 residues. The trim removed 7 bases at V and 4 bases at J, leaving 9 bases unmatched. The V gene's germline CDR1 is SGDLS and CDR2 YYNGEE. The CDR3 DNA sequence: TGTGCCAGCGGACCGGGACTAGCGGGAGTTGGAGAGACCCAGTACTTC. Translating it yields CASGPGLAGVGETQYF.

This clone showed up just once. The rearrangement uses TRBV10-3 and TRBJ1-6; 7 bases map to TRBD1. The CDR3 totals 13 residues. V dropped 10 bases and J dropped 8; count of bases not matched to a gene: 8. The germline V gene encodes CDR1 ENHRY and CDR2 SYGVKD. Here the CDR3 reads CATRQGSDSPLHF. CDR3 DNA: TGTGCCACGCGACAGGGTTCGGATTCACCCCTCCACTTT.

J is TRBJ2-2 and V is TRBV5-1; TRBD2 is a possible D gene (5 bases). The CDR3 contains 14 residues. The ends were cut back, 0 bases at V and 5 bases at J, with 8 bases in the middle. Germline values: CDR1 SGHRS, CDR2 YFSETQ. The CDR3 spells CASSLERRTGELFF. CDR3 bases: TGCGCCAGCAGCTTGGAACGGAGGACCGGGGAGCTGTTTTTT.

The chain employs TRBV2 and TRBJ1-2; D ambiguous. Per germline, CDR1 SNHLY and CDR2 FYNNEI. Deletions cut 7 bases from V and 0 bases from J, with 33 bases between. The CDR3 spans 21 residues. CDR3 loop: CASNTGFDWFENSESNYGYTF. The CDR3 nucleotides read TGTGCCAGCAATACCGGGTTCGACTGGTTTGAAAACTCTGAGTCTAACTATGGCTACACCTTC.

CDR3 amino acids: CASSGTGASRYTF. In DNA, the CDR3 is TGTGCCAGTTCCGGGACAGGGGCTTCCCGCTACACCTTC. The gene calls are TRBV10-3 and TRBJ1-2; 10 bases are shared with TRBD1. Germline CDR1 reads ENHRY; CDR2 reads SYGVKD. V shed 10 bases, J shed 9 bases, and the junction held 11 bases outside the gene matches. The CDR3 contains 13 residues.

The chain combines TRBV9 with TRBJ1-4, with 8 bases identical to TRBD1. The CDR3 runs 15 residues. CDR1 and CDR2 (germline): SGDLS, YYNGEE. V lost 4 bases to trimming and J lost 4 bases; unmatched junction nucleotides: 6. CDR3: CASSPRDRINEKLFF. CDR3 nucleotides: TGTGCCAGCAGCCCCCGGGACAGGATTAATGAAAAACTGTTTTTT. The full variable domain, its missing parts supplied by reference TRBV9 and TRBJ1-4, is DSGVTQTPKHLITATGQRVTLRCSPRSGDLSVYWYQQSLDQGLQFLIQYYNGEERAKGNILERFSAQQFPDLHSELNLSSLELGDSALYFCASSPRDRINEKLFFGSGTQLSVL.

The chain links TRBV5-1 to TRBJ2-1; TRBD1 matches at 7 bases. This CDR3 contains 16 residues. Losses at the gene ends were 4 bases for V and 5 bases for J; bases not matched to a gene: 12. Per germline, CDR1 SGHRS and CDR2 YFSETQ. CDR3 sequence (DNA): TGCGCCAGCAGCGTTGCCCGGGACAGAATCGACAATGAGCAGTTCTTC. This codes for CASSVARDRIDNEQFF.

The chain links TRBV28 to TRBJ2-1; 12 bases are shared with TRBD2. Germline assignment: CDR1 MDHEN and CDR2 SYDVKM. The CDR3 loop spans 15 amino acids. V shed 3 bases, J shed 10 bases, and the junction held 7 bases outside the gene matches. CDR3 in amino acids: CASSLTSGREKEQFF. In nucleotides, the CDR3 is TGTGCCAGCAGTTTGACTAGCGGGAGAGAGAAGGAGCAGTTCTTC.

V and J are TRBV21-1 and TRBJ2-5; the table's D call, TRBD2, was not checked against the DNA. TRBV21-1 has pseudogene status. This CDR3 is built from 18 residues. Here the CDR3 DNA reads TGTGCCAGCAGCAAAGGGGTTAGAGCGGGAGTAGTCCAAGAGACCCAGTACTTC. Residues: CASSKGVRAGVVQETQYF.

The chain links TRBV6-5 to TRBJ1-1; 7 bases fit TRBD1. This CDR3 is 15 amino acids long. V was pared by 5 bases and J by 0 bases, with 6 bases of the junction left unmatched. CDR1 and CDR2 (germline): MNHEY, SVGAGI. The CDR3 reads CASSRGTAMNTEAFF. CDR3 nucleotide sequence: TGTGCCAGCAGTCGAGGGACAGCCATGAACACTGAAGCTTTCTTT.

V is TRBV6-5 and J is TRBJ1-1; 10 bases are a match to TRBD1. V lost 7 bases and J lost 4; bases outside the gene matches: 6. Germline V gives CDR1 MNHEY, CDR2 SVGAGI. The CDR3 consists of 14 residues. The CDR3 spells CASMRRDRGTEAFF. CDR3 sequence (DNA): TGTGCCAGCATGAGACGGGACAGGGGCACTGAAGCTTTCTTT.

The gene calls are TRBV6-6 and TRBJ2-7, with D possibly matching TRBD1 (6 bases). Germline CDR1 and CDR2: MNHNY and SVGAGI (reference sequence). Trimming pared 6 bases from V and 0 bases from J, leaving 15 bases between. The CDR3 contains 15 residues. Written as DNA, the CDR3 is TGTGCCAGCAGCATCGGACAGTTCCCCTCCTACGAGCAGTACTTC. It yields the protein CASSIGQFPSYEQYF.

This clone was observed a handful of times. The CDR3 DNA sequence: TGTGCCAGCAGTCCCGGGACTAGCGGGAACGCGGAGACCCAGTACTTC. It encodes CASSPGTSGNAETQYF. V gene TRBV6-2 or TRBV6-3 combines with J gene TRBJ2-5, with 13 bases identical to TRBD2. The CDR3 sequence is 16 residues long. Trimming took 5 bases from V and 5 from J; bases not matched to a gene: 8. CDR1 is MNHEY and CDR2 is SVGEGT in the germline V gene.

This chain uses TRBV19 with TRBJ1-1; D is undetermined. From germline, CDR1 is LNHDA and CDR2 SQIVND (reference sequence). The length of the CDR3 is 14 residues. Trimming removed 1 base from V and 4 bases from J, with 10 bases in between. The CDR3 reads CASSIAAGSTEAFF. CDR3 sequence (DNA): TGTGCCAGTAGTATAGCGGCGGGGTCCACTGAAGCTTTCTTT.

J is TRBJ2-5 and V is TRBV7-6, with 7 bases matching TRBD1. Germline assignment: CDR1 SGHVS and CDR2 FNYEAQ. V shed 6 bases, J shed 5 bases, and the junction held 9 bases outside the gene matches. This CDR3 spans 14 amino acids. This CDR3 is CASSPGGPFETQYF. CDR3 nucleotide sequence: TGTGCCAGCAGTCCAGGGGGTCCCTTTGAGACCCAGTACTTC.

The rearrangement uses TRBV5-4 and TRBJ2-1, with D possibly matching TRBD2 (6 bases). The germline V gene has CDR1 SGHNT and CDR2 YYREEE (reference sequence). The CDR3 has 15 amino acids. The V end lost 0 bases, the J end lost 7 bases, and 14 bases lay between the germline ends. The CDR3 sequence: CASSLVAGSGNEQFF. The CDR3 nucleotides are TGTGCCAGCAGCTTGGTTGCGGGATCGGGGAATGAGCAGTTCTTC.

The rearrangement joins TRBV6-5 to TRBJ2-3; 9 positions match TRBD2. This CDR3 has 15 amino acids. Germline values: CDR1 MNHEY, CDR2 SVGAGI. J was trimmed by 12 bases and V by 8 bases; bases with no gene match: 18. CDR3 in DNA: TGTGCCAGCGGCGACGGCGGGAGGGTCTCACGTCCCCAGTATTTT. It yields the protein CASGDGGRVSRPQYF.

The V gene is TRBV19, the J gene TRBJ2-7; TRBD1 aligns across 9 bases. V dropped 4 bases and J dropped 4; count of bases not matched to a gene: 2. Germline loops: CDR1 LNHDA, CDR2 SQIVND (reference sequence). The CDR3 covers 13 residues. The CDR3 here is CASSTGQGYEQYF. The CDR3 DNA reads TGTGCCAGTAGTACAGGACAGGGGTACGAGCAGTACTTC.

The chain recombines TRBV7-2 with TRBJ2-3; D possibly corresponds to TRBD1 (6 bases). The CDR3 covers 15 residues. The germline V and J ends were trimmed by 1 base and 6 bases, with 14 bases remaining between them. Per the germline V gene, CDR1 is SGHTA and CDR2 is FQGNSA. Here the CDR3 reads CASSLGTALVDTQYF. The CDR3, as DNA: TGTGCCAGCAGCTTAGGGACAGCCCTCGTGGATACGCAGTATTTT.

The gene calls are TRBV5-1 and TRBJ2-5, with 7 bases lining up with TRBD1. In germline, CDR1 is SGHRS, CDR2 YFSETQ. The CDR3 consists of 17 residues. V dropped 0 bases and J dropped 3; count of bases not matched to a gene: 11. CDR3 nucleotides: TGCGCCAGCAGCTTGGCTACAGGGGCTCCGCGGGAAGAGACCCAGTACTTC. Translating gives CASSLATGAPREETQYF.

The rearrangement uses TRBV6-5 and TRBJ2-5, with TRBD1 as a possible D gene (6 bases). The germline V gene has CDR1 MNHEY and CDR2 SVGAGI. The V end was cut by 0 bases, the J end by 1 base, with 6 bases between. The CDR3 runs to 14 residues. The CDR3 DNA is TGTGCCAGCAGTTACTCGACAGGCCAAGAGACCCAGTACTTC. It codes for CASSYSTGQETQYF.

This chain uses TRBV5-3 with TRBJ2-7; 10 bases align to TRBD1. TRBV5-3 carries the ORF label, with uncertain function. This CDR3 comprises 17 residues. The junction had 16 bases not matched to a gene; V was cut back by 4 bases and J by 6 bases. CDR3: CARSADYVPGQGPEQYF. For the CDR3, the DNA is TGTGCCAGAAGCGCGGACTATGTTCCGGGACAGGGGCCCGAGCAGTACTTC.

The rearrangement uses TRBV27 and TRBJ1-4; tentative D call: TRBD1 (5 bases). V was trimmed by 6 bases and J by 10 bases, leaving 24 bases between them. Germline lookup yields CDR1 MNHEY and CDR2 SMNVEV (reference sequence). CDR3 length: 16 amino acids. The CDR3 nucleotides read TGTGCCAGCAGACCGCGGGACGGGAGGCTTCGGGGAAAACTGTTTTTT. Translation: CASRPRDGRLRGKLFF.

This clone was detected once. The genes are TRBV18 and TRBJ1-1; D call uncertain. V was pared by 4 bases and J by 1 base, with 13 bases between. Germline CDR1 and CDR2: KGHSH and LQKENI. The CDR3 is made up of 15 amino acids. CDR3 coding DNA: TGTGCCAGCTCACTCCAGCGGACGGGGAACACTGAAGCTTTCTTT. As protein: CASSLQRTGNTEAFF. The variable domain in full, completed from reference TRBV18 and TRBJ1-1, reads NAGVMQNPRHLVRRRGQEARLRCSPMKGHSHVYWYRQLPEEGLKFMVYLQKENIIDESGMPKERFSAEFPKEGPSILRIQQVVRGDSAAYFCASSLQRTGNTEAFFGQGTRLTVV.

This chain uses TRBV6-1 with TRBJ2-5; the match to TRBD2 covers 7 bases. This CDR3 has 17 residues. J was trimmed by 7 bases and V by 0 bases; bases with no gene match: 14. The V gene's germline CDR1 is MNHNS and CDR2 SASEGT. CDR3 residues: CASSEAEWTGLSGTQYF. CDR3 bases: TGTGCCAGCAGTGAAGCAGAATGGACGGGACTATCTGGGACCCAGTACTTC.